The entry that follows covers one T cell receptor (beta chain) sequence. Its antigen is still unknown. Use of 60 Vbeta and 13 Jbeta primers characterized the PCR. Under the authors' procedure: An analysis performed later counted about 80 million unique TCR beta chains (roughly 11 million of them shared). Assay: immunoSEQ multiplex PCR; the TCRdb copy retains only in-frame clones and omits some. V, J and clone size reflect that table, while D and trimming were determined from the DNA. This sample has a few hundred thousand clones, with 80% to 90% found just once. This specimen belongs to a study of cytomegalovirus exposure and HLA in healthy donors. With 1 base removed from V and 0 bases from J, the gap between germline ends came to 12 bases. Germline loops: CDR1 KGHSH, CDR2 LQKENI. This CDR3 has 16 amino acids. Regarding the study as a whole: Presence/absence analyses assumed roughly uniform sequencing depth across donors.

This TCR came from a young man in good health and CMV-seronegative. The chain uses TRBV18 and TRBJ1-2, with unresolved D. Sequencing was performed on PBMCs. CDR3 amino acids: CASSPLPTRANYGYTF. CDR3 coding DNA: TGTGCCAGCTCACCACTCCCGACACGAGCTAACTATGGCTACACCTTC.